Each of the 5 T cell receptor beta chains below was sequenced from the same sample in a study of blood T cell repertoires in COVID-19. Libraries were prepared by immunoSEQ multiplex PCR; TCRdb keeps only in-frame clonotypes and omits some of them. The sample records 200,000 to 300,000 clones, just under 90% being singletons. Sequenced input: PBMCs or T cells enriched from blood (not recorded which). These receptors all stem from a woman younger than 45 with acute COVID-19.

V gene TRBV6-6 combines with J gene TRBJ2-7, with 8 bases identical to TRBD2. CDR1 is MNHNY and CDR2 is SVGAGI in the germline V gene (reference sequence). V dropped 4 bases and J dropped 3; count of bases not matched to a gene: 8. This CDR3 region has 15 residues. In nucleotides, the CDR3 is TGTGCCAGCAGTTCGCATTACAGCGGGGGCTACGAGCAGTACTTC. Amino acid sequence: CASSSHYSGGYEQYF.

A few counts support this clone. The chain has TRBV2 and TRBJ1-4; 9 bases line up with TRBD1. V gave up 6 bases and J gave up 5 bases; unmatched junction bases: 4. CDR1 and CDR2 from the germline V gene are SNHLY and FYNNEI. The CDR3 has 14 residues. For the CDR3, the DNA is TGTGCCAGCAGCCCCGACAGGGGGAATGAAAAACTGTTTTTT. Protein sequence: CASSPDRGNEKLFF.

The chain employs TRBV7-2 and TRBJ1-2; the match to TRBD1 covers 8 bases. The trim removed 1 base at V and 4 bases at J, leaving 5 bases unmatched. The length of the CDR3 is 15 residues. The germline gives CDR1 SGHTA, CDR2 FQGNSA. In DNA, the CDR3 is TGTGCCAGCAGCTTAGGCCAGGGGGCCTTCTATGGCTACACCTTC. Residues: CASSLGQGAFYGYTF.

The chain combines TRBV7-9 with TRBJ2-2; 11 bases align to TRBD2. Germline lookup yields CDR1 SEHNR and CDR2 FQNEAQ (reference sequence). The junction had 5 bases not matched to a gene; V was cut back by 5 bases and J by 0 bases. This CDR3 region has 17 residues. This CDR3 is CASSETSGGSNTGELFF. CDR3 nucleotides: TGTGCCAGCAGCGAAACTAGCGGGGGTTCGAACACCGGGGAGCTGTTTTTT.

The gene calls are TRBV19 and TRBJ1-5; D is uncertain. Trimming stripped 1 base from V and 7 bases from J, with 11 bases between. The CDR3 contains 14 residues. Germline V gives CDR1 LNHDA, CDR2 SQIVND (reference sequence). CDR3 bases: TGTGCCAGTAGTATAGGAGAGAGAGCCCAGCCCCAGCATTTT. It translates to CASSIGERAQPQHF.